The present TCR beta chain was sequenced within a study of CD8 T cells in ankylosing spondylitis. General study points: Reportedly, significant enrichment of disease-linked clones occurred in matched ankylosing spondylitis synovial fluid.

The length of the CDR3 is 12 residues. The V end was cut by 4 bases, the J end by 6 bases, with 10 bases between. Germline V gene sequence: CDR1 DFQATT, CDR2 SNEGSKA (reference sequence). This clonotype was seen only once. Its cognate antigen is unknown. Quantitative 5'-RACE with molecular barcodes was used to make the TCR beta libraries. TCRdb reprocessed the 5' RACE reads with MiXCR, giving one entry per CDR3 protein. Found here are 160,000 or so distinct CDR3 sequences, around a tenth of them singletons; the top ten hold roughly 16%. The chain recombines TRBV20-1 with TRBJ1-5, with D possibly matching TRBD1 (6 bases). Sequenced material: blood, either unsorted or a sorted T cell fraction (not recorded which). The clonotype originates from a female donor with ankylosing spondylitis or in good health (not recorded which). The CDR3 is CSATDSLQPQHF. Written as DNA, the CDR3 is TGCAGTGCTACGGACAGTCTTCAGCCCCAGCATTTT.